Listed below are T cell receptor beta chains from one sample, sequenced in a study of T cells in Graves' hyperthyroidism and ophthalmopathy. Using its own MiXCR run on the multiplex PCR reads, TCRdb lists one record per CDR3 protein. The data hold nearly 750,000 distinct CDR3 sequences, with 30% to 40% observed a single time. The sample comprised blood. The receptors were gathered from a middle-aged woman with Graves' hyperthyroidism. The CDR3 runs from the conserved cysteine through the conserved F or W. A D gene is named only where the DNA matches it firmly. Only part of the rows carry a size: once, few, many, or a class if the clone is expanded.

>NA|TRBV7-9|NA|TRBJ1-1
CASSPGGHLANTEAFF
TGTGCCAGCAGCCCCGGCGGCCACCTAGCCAACACTGAAGCTTTCTTT
>NA|TRBV29-1|TRBD1|TRBJ2-7
CSYSAGGKYEQYF
TGCAGCTATTCCGCAGGGGGCAAGTACGAGCAGTACTTC
>many|TRBV19|NA|TRBJ1-2
CASSPSRGDRYGYTF
TGTGCCAGTAGTCCAAGTCGAGGGGATCGCTATGGCTACACCTTC
>NA|TRBV5-1|NA|TRBJ1-2
CASSLSGDLDSLYTF
TGCGCCAGCAGCTTGTCCGGGGATTTGGACAGCCTATACACCTTC
>NA|TRBV5-4|NA|TRBJ2-5
CASSYLRDGGSGQTQYF
TGTGCCAGCAGCTACCTAAGAGATGGCGGGTCTGGTCAGACCCAGTACTTC
>many|TRBV7-9|NA|TRBJ1-1
CASSANRVSTEAFF
TGTGCCAGCAGCGCCAACAGGGTGTCTACTGAAGCTTTCTTT
>many|TRBV29-1|NA|TRBJ2-5
CSGDDSGRGETQYF
TGCAGCGGGGACGATTCAGGGCGGGGAGAGACCCAGTACTTC
>NA|TRBV2|TRBD1|TRBJ2-3
CASPRDRITDTQYF
TGTGCCAGCCCCAGGGACAGGATCACAGATACGCAGTATTTT
>many|TRBV19|NA|TRBJ1-3
CASSTGLIGTGNTIYF
TGTGCCAGTAGTACCGGACTGATCGGCACTGGAAACACCATATATTTT
>NA|TRBV10-3|NA|TRBJ2-1
CAISDGTGDNEQFF
TGTGCCATCAGTGATGGAACAGGAGACAATGAGCAGTTCTTC
>few|TRBV13|NA|TRBJ2-6
CASTTNRGFSSGANVLTF
TGTGCCAGCACCACAAACCGAGGCTTTAGCTCTGGGGCCAACGTCCTGACTTTC
>many|TRBV19|TRBD1|TRBJ2-7
CASSWGQADEQYF
TGTGCCAGTAGTTGGGGACAGGCTGACGAGCAGTACTTC
>once|TRBV10-3|NA|TRBJ1-4
CAISPGGLDEKLFF
TGTGCCATCAGCCCCGGAGGTCTCGATGAAAAACTGTTTTTT
>NA|TRBV10-3|TRBD2|TRBJ2-1
CAIGSGSGSRGEQFF
TGTGCCATCGGCAGCGGTAGCGGGAGCAGGGGTGAGCAGTTCTTC
>many|TRBV19|NA|TRBJ1-6
CASSPGAWDNSPLHF
TGTGCCAGCAGCCCAGGGGCGTGGGATAATTCACCCCTCCACTTT
>once|TRBV10-3|NA|TRBJ1-1
CAISEKVDLGTEAFF
TGTGCCATCAGTGAGAAAGTGGACCTGGGGACTGAAGCTTTCTTT
>few|TRBV10-3|NA|TRBJ2-7
CAISDGSYEQYF
TGTGCCATCAGTGACGGATCCTACGAGCAGTACTTC
>NA|TRBV12-3/TRBV12-4|NA|TRBJ1-2
CASSPGGRAANYGYTF
TGTGCCAGCAGCCCTGGGGGCAGGGCAGCTAACTATGGCTACACCTTC
>few|TRBV7-9|NA|TRBJ2-7
CASTQTGQGYYEQYF
TGTGCCAGCACTCAAACGGGGCAGGGGTATTACGAGCAGTACTTC
>NA|TRBV15|TRBD1|TRBJ1-5
CATSRDLTGTGQPQHF
TGTGCCACCAGCAGAGATTTGACAGGGACGGGTCAGCCCCAGCATTTT
>many|TRBV7-2|TRBD1|TRBJ1-6
CASSSGQAGGITYNSPLHF
TGTGCCAGCAGCTCCGGACAGGCGGGAGGCATCACCTATAATTCACCCCTCCACTTT
>NA|TRBV7-2|TRBD2|TRBJ2-3
CASSLSSGSADTQYF
TGTGCCAGCAGCTTAAGCAGCGGGAGTGCAGATACGCAGTATTTT
>NA|TRBV29-1|NA|TRBJ2-5
CSASSQGLETQYF
TGCAGCGCCAGTTCCCAGGGGCTCGAGACCCAGTACTTC
>few|TRBV12-3/TRBV12-4|TRBD1|TRBJ1-3
CASRRGQLSSGNTIYF
TGTGCCAGCAGGAGGGGACAGCTAAGCTCTGGAAACACCATATATTTT
>many|TRBV25-1|NA|TRBJ1-6
CASSPRTAAWSPLHF
TGTGCCAGCAGTCCACGGACCGCAGCATGGTCACCCCTCCACTTT
>many|TRBV7-9|NA|TRBJ1-6
CASSLSPDSPLHF
TGTGCCAGCAGCTTATCCCCGGATTCACCCCTCCACTTT
>NA|TRBV19|TRBD1|TRBJ1-2
CASSMRLGQGGYGYTF
TGTGCCAGTAGTATGCGACTAGGACAGGGGGGCTATGGCTACACCTTC
>NA|TRBV19|NA|TRBJ1-4
CASSLTGQPYEKLFF
TGTGCCAGTAGTCTCACCGGACAGCCCTATGAAAAACTGTTTTTT
>NA|TRBV5-1|NA|TRBJ1-1
CASSFRAGNFAEAFF
TGCGCCAGCAGCTTTCGTGCAGGGAATTTCGCTGAAGCTTTCTTT
>NA|TRBV6-2/TRBV6-3|NA|TRBJ1-5
CASSPFVGGPQHF
TGTGCCAGCAGTCCATTCGTGGGCGGGCCCCAGCATTTT
>few|TRBV4-3|TRBD1|TRBJ1-2
CASSLDGTGDRYGYTF
TGCGCCAGCAGCCTCGATGGGACAGGGGATCGCTATGGCTACACCTTC
>NA|TRBV4-2|NA|TRBJ1-2
CASSQDLPGTNYGYTF
TGTGCCAGCAGCCAAGATCTACCGGGGACTAACTATGGCTACACCTTC
>few|TRBV6-5|NA|TRBJ1-1
CASSYTYRVATEAFF
TGTGCCAGCAGTTACACCTACAGGGTGGCCACTGAAGCTTTCTTT
>few|TRBV12-3/TRBV12-4|NA|TRBJ2-5
CASSYGAGSETQYF
TGTGCCAGCAGTTACGGGGCTGGTTCAGAGACCCAGTACTTC